This T cell receptor beta chain stems from a study of blood T cell repertoires in COVID-19. Study context: Acute and convalescent COVID-19 specimens originated in the United States, Italy and Spain. T cells, B-cell-depleted T cells, or PBMCs supplied cDNA or gDNA.

Authors' analysis steps: Amplification of reference gene primers provided the estimated nucleated cell counts. The assay was immunoSEQ multiplex PCR, and TCRdb's table has in-frame clones only and misses some. V, J and clone size reflect that table, while D and trimming were determined from the DNA. This sample has about 70,000 clones, with 91% found just once. The CDR3 has 11 residues. Germline assignment: CDR1 MGHDK and CDR2 SYGVNS. Deletions cut 7 bases from V and 5 bases from J, with 8 bases between. The V gene is TRBV25-1, the J gene TRBJ1-1, with a weak D call TRBD1 (5 bases). Material: peripheral blood. The TCR was taken from a man between 45 and 60 years old with COVID-19, enrolled during active disease. CDR3 amino acids: CASTRGTEAFF. CDR3 DNA: TGTGCCAGCACGCGGGGGACTGAAGCTTTCTTT. Full variable domain (outside the CDR3, taken from reference TRBV25-1 and TRBJ1-1): EADIYQTPRYLVIGTGKKITLECSQTMGHDKMYWYQQDPGMELHLIHYSYGVNSTEKGDLSSESTVSRIRTEHFPLTLESARPSHTSQYLCASTRGTEAFFGQGTRLTVV.